Below are 4 T cell receptor beta chains sequenced from a single sample in a study of shared clonotypes between healthy human individuals. Clones were sequenced by immunoSEQ multiplex PCR, and TCRdb holds only the in-frame ones, with some missing. In the table there are over 1.5 million clones, 98% of which are singletons. The sample was naive CD4+ T cells sorted from blood. Sample subset: CD45RA+ positively selected. Receptors originate from a young man in good health.

The gene calls are TRBV7-6 and TRBJ1-1, with D possibly matching TRBD1 (5 bases). V was clipped by 1 base and J by 1 base, with 13 bases between them. Germline V gives CDR1 SGHVS, CDR2 FNYEAQ. The CDR3 is made up of 16 amino acids. In nucleotides, the CDR3 is TGTGCCAGCAGCTTAGAGGCAGGGTCTGGGAACACTGAAGCTTTCTTT. This codes for CASSLEAGSGNTEAFF.

The V gene is TRBV2, the J gene TRBJ2-7; 8 nucleotides align to TRBD1. The CDR3 consists of 13 residues. Trimming at V came to 8 bases and at J to 5 bases, leaving 8 bases not matched to a gene. Germline values: CDR1 SNHLY, CDR2 FYNNEI. The CDR3 region has the DNA TGTGCCAGCCAGACAGGGGTCGAGGACGAGCAGTACTTC. It specifies CASQTGVEDEQYF.

The V call is TRBV28, the J call TRBJ2-1; D unclear. Germline V CDR1 and CDR2: MDHEN, SYDVKM. The length of the CDR3 is 14 residues. V was trimmed by 7 bases and J by 0 bases, leaving 10 bases between them. CDR3 DNA: TGTGCCAGCACGAGGCGGAGCTCCTACAATGAGCAGTTCTTC. It encodes CASTRRSSYNEQFF.

The chain recombines TRBV11-2 with TRBJ1-1, with 10 bases fitting TRBD1. The V gene's germline CDR1 is SGHAT and CDR2 FQNNGV. This CDR3 is 16 amino acids long. The ends lost 2 bases at V and 5 bases at J; junction bases unmatched: 8. The CDR3 nucleotides are TGTGCCAGCAGCTTACATCCCGGGACAGGGGTAACTGAAGCTTTCTTT. As protein: CASSLHPGTGVTEAFF.